These 19 T cell receptor beta chains came from one sample sequenced in a study of T cells in Graves' hyperthyroidism and ophthalmopathy. The source material, RNA transcripts, was used to amplify TCR beta CDR3 regions. An initial round of RT-PCR targeting the TCR CDR3 relied on the HTBI primer set. Each CDR3 protein is one row after TCRdb ran MiXCR on the multiplex PCR reads. The table has hundreds of thousands of distinct CDR3 sequences, about 45% seen once. The sample was peripheral blood or thyroid tissue (not recorded which). These receptor sequences come from an adult man with Graves' disease, either hyperthyroidism or ophthalmopathy (not recorded which).

This clonotype was counted many times. V and J are TRBV5-6 and TRBJ1-5; D possibly corresponds to TRBD1 (6 bases). The CDR3 is made up of 14 amino acids. Germline V gene lookup returns CDR1 SGHDT and CDR2 YYEEEE. With 2 bases removed from V and 2 bases from J, the gap between germline ends came to 8 bases. The CDR3: CASSLQGRNQPQHF. Here the CDR3 DNA reads TGTGCCAGCAGCTTACAGGGTCGCAATCAGCCCCAGCATTTT.

This clonotype was seen a handful of times. The rearrangement links TRBV20-1 to TRBJ2-7, with D uncertain. There are 12 residues in the CDR3. Between the trimmed V and J ends, which lost 3 bases and 4 bases, there was a span of 10 bases. CDR1 and CDR2 (germline): DFQATT, SNEGSKA (reference sequence). CDR3 nucleotides: TGCAGTGCTAGTTACGCTGGGTACGAGCAGTACTTC. Translated: CSASYAGYEQYF.

As for this clonotype: This may stem from a read error, because a much larger clone lies one nucleotide away. This chain links TRBV7-6 with TRBJ1-2; D unclear. The CDR3 contains 12 residues. The ends were cut back, 8 bases at V and 9 bases at J, with 16 bases in the middle. CDR1 and CDR2 from the germline V gene are SGHVS and FNYEAQ. In DNA form, the CDR3 reads TGTGCCAGCGGCCCCGGGAAAGATAGCTACACCTTC. This gives the protein CASGPGKDSYTF.

The genes are TRBV11-2 and TRBJ2-2, with 7 nucleotides matching TRBD1. This CDR3 contains 16 residues. The germline CDR1 and CDR2 sequences are SGHAT and FQNNGV. V lost 10 bases to trimming and J lost 0 bases; unmatched junction nucleotides: 11. The CDR3 reads CATSYPGQTNTGELFF. CDR3 DNA sequence: TGTGCCACCAGTTACCCGGGACAGACGAACACCGGGGAGCTGTTTTTT.

This clonotype was detected a few times. V and J are TRBV10-3 and TRBJ1-5; TRBD1 is a possible D gene (5 bases). Trimming cost V 10 bases and J 1 base, with 14 bases left between them. The CDR3 loop spans 14 amino acids. Germline-derived CDR1 and CDR2 are ENHRY and SYGVKD. The CDR3 here is CASSSDRSNQPQHF. The CDR3 DNA follows: TGTGCCAGCAGCTCAGACAGAAGCAATCAGCCCCAGCATTTT.

The chain is built from TRBV20-1 and TRBJ1-6, with D possibly TRBD1 on 5 matching bases. V gave up 0 bases and J gave up 7 bases, with 10 bases separating them. Germline V lookup: CDR1 DFQATT, CDR2 SNEGSKA (reference sequence). CDR3 length: 14 amino acids. The CDR3 DNA reads as TGCAGTGCTAGAGAGGGGACTGGGAATTCACCCCTCCACTTT. Translating it yields CSAREGTGNSPLHF.

The chain carries TRBV7-9 and TRBJ1-1; D uncertain. The CDR3 sequence is 18 residues long. The V and J ends lost 2 bases and 5 bases respectively, with 24 bases between them. Germline V gene sequence: CDR1 SEHNR, CDR2 FQNEAQ (reference sequence). The CDR3 protein is CASSLPLRTANPTTEAFF. CDR3 bases: TGTGCCAGCAGCTTACCCCTTAGGACGGCAAACCCTACTACTGAAGCTTTCTTT.

This chain uses TRBV20-1 with TRBJ1-1; 8 bases fit TRBD1. CDR3 length: 13 residues. V gave up 6 bases and J gave up 3 bases; unmatched junction bases: 6. The germline gives CDR1 DFQATT, CDR2 SNEGSKA (reference sequence). The CDR3 DNA sequence: TGCAGTGCCACCACAGGGGGGTACACTGAAGCTTTCTTT. It specifies CSATTGGYTEAFF.

This clonotype was observed many times. The rearrangement links TRBV20-1 to TRBJ1-5, with D hard to call. The CDR3 is 13 residues long. The germline gives CDR1 DFQATT, CDR2 SNEGSKA (reference sequence). The V gene lost 3 bases and the J gene lost 5 bases, with 11 bases spanning the gap. The CDR3 sequence: CSASGTQDQPQHF. CDR3 sequence (DNA): TGCAGTGCTAGTGGTACGCAGGATCAGCCCCAGCATTTT.

Comment on this clonotype: In this CDR3 the conserved last residue, phenylalanine or tryptophan, is missing, so a read error is likely. Because the CDR3's place on the DNA is in doubt, the DNA is left out and the CDR3 is given as listed by TCRdb. The chain is built from TRBV10-2 and TRBJ1-3; the table names TRBD1, a call not compared with the DNA. Germline V CDR1 and CDR2: WSHSY, SAAADI. The length of the CDR3 is 10 amino acids, counting both ends. The CDR3 spells CATELETGGT.

The sample holds many counts of this clonotype. The chain couples TRBV20-1 to TRBJ2-5; D perhaps matches TRBD2 (6 bases). With 7 bases removed from V and 4 bases from J, the gap between germline ends came to 16 bases. This CDR3 has 13 amino acids. Germline V lookup: CDR1 DFQATT, CDR2 SNEGSKA (reference sequence). CDR3 coding DNA: TGCAGTGGCGACCCGGGACTTCGAGAGACCCAGTACTTC. Protein: CSGDPGLRETQYF.

This clonotype has a count of ten or more. The rearrangement joins TRBV29-1 to TRBJ1-4; maybe TRBD1 (6 bases). With 1 base removed from V and 7 bases from J, the gap between germline ends came to 13 bases. Germline loops: CDR1 SQVTM, CDR2 ANQGSEA. The CDR3 spans 14 residues. The CDR3 loop is CSVEGEGEGEKLFF. The CDR3 region has the DNA TGCAGCGTTGAAGGGGAGGGGGAAGGTGAAAAACTGTTTTTT.

The V gene is TRBV2, the J gene TRBJ1-6; D not resolved. The CDR3 extends over 11 amino acids. Trimming pared 3 bases from V and 10 bases from J, leaving 4 bases between. Germline values: CDR1 SNHLY, CDR2 FYNNEI. The CDR3 reads CASSELSPLHF. DNA of the CDR3: TGTGCCAGCAGTGAGTTGTCACCCCTCCACTTT.

A word on this clonotype: Compared with germline, one end of the junction differs, possibly owing to a read error. This rearrangement joins TRBV7-2 to TRBJ2-7; the match to TRBD2 covers 14 bases. Germline V gene lookup returns CDR1 SGHTA and CDR2 FQGNSA. The CDR3 is 17 residues long. In DNA, the CDR3 is TGTGCCAGCAGCTCCGGGACTAGCGGGAGTGTCTGGTACGGGCAGTACTTC. Translated: CASSSGTSGSVWYGQYF.

The chain employs TRBV29-1 and TRBJ2-6, with TRBD1 matching 7 bases. V trimming: 6 bases; J trimming: 0 bases; junction bases outside the gene matches: 5. The CDR3 runs 15 residues. CDR1 is SQVTM, CDR2 ANQGSEA, per germline. In nucleotides, the CDR3 is TGCAGCGTCCGGAACAGGGGCTCTGGGGCCAACGTCCTGACTTTC. This gives the protein CSVRNRGSGANVLTF.

CDR3 coding DNA: TGTGCCAGCAGCTTAGACGGGGGGTCTAATGAAAAACTGTTTTTT. This encodes CASSLDGGSNEKLFF. The V gene is TRBV7-6, the J gene TRBJ1-4; TRBD1 might be the D (5 bases). This CDR3 is built from 15 residues. CDR1 and CDR2 (germline): SGHVS, FNYEAQ. V dropped 1 base and J dropped 3 bases, with 9 bases sitting between them.

This clonotype showed up just once. The chain couples TRBV5-4 to TRBJ1-6; maybe TRBD1 (6 bases). This CDR3 has 15 residues. The germline CDR1 and CDR2 sequences are SGHNT and YYREEE (reference sequence). Trimming stripped 4 bases from V and 10 bases from J, with 18 bases between. The CDR3 sequence is CASSVEEGVGSPLHF. CDR3 DNA: TGTGCCAGCAGCGTTGAGGAGGGGGTCGGATCACCCCTCCACTTT.

CDR3 sequence: CASTETGINTEAFF. The CDR3, as DNA: TGTGCCAGTACTGAAACAGGCATCAACACTGAAGCTTTCTTT. The chain combines TRBV19 with TRBJ1-1; maybe TRBD1 (5 bases). The germline V gene encodes CDR1 LNHDA and CDR2 SQIVND (reference sequence). V was pared by 7 bases and J by 2 bases, with 14 bases between. The CDR3 has 14 residues.

A word on this clonotype: The junction differs from germline at one of its ends, possibly a read error. This chain connects TRBV6-5 to TRBJ1-5; D gene ambiguous. The CDR3 totals 13 residues. Germline V lookup: CDR1 MNHEY, CDR2 SVGAGI. CDR3: CAGRRDSNQPQHF. As DNA, the CDR3 is TGTGCCGGCAGGCGAGATAGCAATCAGCCCCAGCATTTT.